The source of this T cell receptor beta chain is a study of T cell responses to AZD1222 COVID-19 vaccine (dated by TCRdb to the early 2020s). Looking at the study overall: TCR sequencing was performed for about 250 trial participants, of whom around 200 were given two doses of AZD1222 and around 25 were given two doses of MenACWY control vaccine. Enrollment into the trials was organized by age into subgroups of 18-55, 56-69 and 70-plus years, and those subgroups contained approximately 150, 30 and 60 TCR-sequenced participants, respectively.

Overall study outcomes, separate from this receptor: A significant rise in spike-specific TCR breadth and depth was observed after two AZD1222 doses relative to day 0 and relative to MenACWY recipients. Reportedly, close to half of the unique spike-specific TCRs recognized epitopes lying outside the regions that are mutated in the B.1.351 and B.1.1.7 variants. Conclusions about previously exposed vaccinees are limited, since just a handful of AZD1222 recipients were seropositive for SARS-CoV-2 at baseline. No day 14 peak-response samples were available, so repertoires were characterized only after the peak T cell response. CD4 TCRs associated with the vaccine covered the entire spike protein, and the dominant responses were in regions 160-218 and 743-854. The 56-69-year group was small, and its depth increase did not reach significance, likely because of low power. Participants were mostly white British, with more females than males. The authors suggested clonal diversity may have been underestimated.

Of note for this clone: It lacks a known antigen. Per-base qualities were not stored, and no clone one base away is much larger.

The sample's time point label is to be understood as: about 28 days (+/-7) after the second vaccine dose. AZD1222 recipients given second doses at about 4 weeks or at about 12 weeks were pooled, since spike-specific TCR depth and breadth were not found to differ between the two schedules. Vaccinee samples were obtained from the UK trials COV001 and COV002, which included a single-blind randomized controlled phase 2/3 trial of AZD1222 (ChAdOx1 nCoV-19) in healthy adults. Trial participant PBMC samples were collected at day 0 and day 28 after the second dose for TCRbeta chain sequencing. Taken from the germline V gene, the CDR1 and CDR2 loops are LGHNA and YSLEER. The junction shows trimming of 0 bases on V and 0 bases on J, plus 11 bases between the germline ends. From its cysteine to its phenylalanine, the CDR3 spans 17 amino acids. Left in the record is the CDR3 DNA by itself, 51 bases read in frame from the first base.

The CDR3 regions of human TCRbeta chains were subjected to immunosequencing. The original methods were these. Repertoire TCRs were checked for matches against a reference library of SARS-CoV-2-specific TCRs that had been generated using the MIRA antigen-specificity platform. Breadth was defined as the fraction of unique TCRs that were SARS-CoV-2-associated, and depth was defined as the fraction of total T cells that were SARS-CoV-2-associated. Using the MIRA data, each spike-specific TCR was assigned both to the spike region to which the TCR was reactive and to a CD4 or CD8 class. Log10-transformed breadth and depth values were compared by one-way ANOVA with Sidak's multiple comparisons tests. The clones in this table, taken by TCRdb from immuneACCESS, are in-frame only. Not every clone is retained; where verified, under half of the shortfall comes from an unresolved V gene, and the cause of the rest is unknown. That table furnishes V, J and clone size, whereas the DNA furnished D and trimming. The sample yields roughly 140,000 clones; roughly nine tenths were counted once. The ten top clones hold about 3.3% of the sample.

This receptor chain uses TRBV4-3 and TRBJ2-2, with TRBD1 tentatively as D gene (5 bases match). Here the sequenced sample was peripheral blood, taken 28 days after the second AZD1222 dose. This receptor was obtained from an adult who received the AZD1222 COVID-19 vaccine. CDR3 region: CASSQDRQSTNTGELFF. The DNA sequence follows: TGCGCCAGCAGCCAAGATCGACAGAGCACGAACACCGGGGAGCTGTTTTTT.